Detailed here is one T cell receptor beta chain. The data are from a study of T-cell reconstitution after alpha-beta-depleted transplantation in children. This CDR3 is built from 14 residues. Per germline, CDR1 SGHRS and CDR2 YFSETQ. V was clipped by 4 bases and J by 1 base, with 12 bases between them. TCRbeta library preparation incorporated unique molecular identifiers. TCRdb recomputed calls from the PCR reads with MiXCR, one row per CDR3 protein. The sample contains just under 550,000 distinct CDR3 sequences, approximately 20% of which appear only once. The chain couples TRBV5-1 to TRBJ2-7, with D tentatively TRBD1 (6 bases). Sequenced here: PBMCs from the stem cell graft donor, sampled from the stem cell graft. The source is a human donor who donated a stem cell graft to a child with acute lymphoblastic leukemia. The CDR3 spells CASSPDRTSYEQYF. CDR3 bases: TGCGCCAGCAGCCCGGACAGAACTTCCTACGAGCAGTACTTC.